This T cell receptor (beta chain) appears in the sequencing data of a study of blood T cells in healthy people across ages. Remarks on this clonotype: Its antigen is currently unknown.

A J-beta primer mix and a sample-barcoded 5' primer were used in a second PCR of about 7 to 12 cycles. One entry per CDR3 protein results from TCRdb running MiXCR on the 5' RACE reads. The sample carries hundreds of thousands of distinct CDR3 sequences, under 55% recorded once. Study results and caveats: Reliance upon unsorted PBMCs precluded definitive naive versus antigen-experienced comparison.

This CDR3 has 11 residues. Trimming took 3 bases from V and 11 from J, leaving 10 bases between them. This TCR derives from a man in his sixties in good health. The rearrangement joins TRBV12-3 or TRBV12-4 to TRBJ2-5; D may be TRBD1 (6 bases). Sample: blood. CDR3 sequence (DNA): TGTGCCAGCAGTTTTTTCCAGGGGCAGTACTTC. The encoded protein is CASSFFQGQYF.